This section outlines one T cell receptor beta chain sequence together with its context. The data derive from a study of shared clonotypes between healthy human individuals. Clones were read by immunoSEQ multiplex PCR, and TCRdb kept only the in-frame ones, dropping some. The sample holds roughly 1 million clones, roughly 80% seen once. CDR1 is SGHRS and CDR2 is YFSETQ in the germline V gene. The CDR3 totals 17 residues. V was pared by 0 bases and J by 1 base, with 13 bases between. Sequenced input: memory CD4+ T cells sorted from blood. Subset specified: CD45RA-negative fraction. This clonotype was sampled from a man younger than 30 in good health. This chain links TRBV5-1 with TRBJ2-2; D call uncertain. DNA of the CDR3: TGCGCCAGCAGCTTGGCCTTAGGAACCGAGAACACCGGGGAGCTGTTTTTT. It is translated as CASSLALGTENTGELFF.